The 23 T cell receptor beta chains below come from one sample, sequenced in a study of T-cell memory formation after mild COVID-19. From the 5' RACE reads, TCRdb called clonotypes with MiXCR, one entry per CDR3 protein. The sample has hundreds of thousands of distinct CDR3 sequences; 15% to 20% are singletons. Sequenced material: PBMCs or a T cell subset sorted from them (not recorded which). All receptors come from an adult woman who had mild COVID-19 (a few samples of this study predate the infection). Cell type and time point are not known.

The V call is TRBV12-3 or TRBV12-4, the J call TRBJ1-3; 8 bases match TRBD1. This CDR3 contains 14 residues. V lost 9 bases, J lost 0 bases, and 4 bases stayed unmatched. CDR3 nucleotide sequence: TGTGCCAGTCGACAGGGGCACTCTGGAAACACCATATATTTT. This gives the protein CASRQGHSGNTIYF.

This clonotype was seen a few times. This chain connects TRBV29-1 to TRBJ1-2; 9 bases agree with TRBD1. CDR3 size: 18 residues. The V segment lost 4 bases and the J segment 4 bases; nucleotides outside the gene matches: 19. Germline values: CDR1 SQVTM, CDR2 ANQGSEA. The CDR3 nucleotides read TGCAGCGTTGGTGACGTCCGGGGACAGGGAACCCCTGGCTATGGCTACACCTTC. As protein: CSVGDVRGQGTPGYGYTF.

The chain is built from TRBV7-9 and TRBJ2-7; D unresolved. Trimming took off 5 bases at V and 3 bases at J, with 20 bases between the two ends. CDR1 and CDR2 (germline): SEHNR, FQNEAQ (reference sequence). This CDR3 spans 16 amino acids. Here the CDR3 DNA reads TGTGCCAGCAGCATACCCGACAAAGACCGGTACTACGAGCAGTACTTC. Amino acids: CASSIPDKDRYYEQYF. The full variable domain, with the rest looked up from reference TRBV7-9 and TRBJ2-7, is DTGVSQNPRHKITKRGQNVTFRCDPISEHNRLYWYRQTLGQGPEFLTYFQNEAQLEKSRLLSDRFSAERPKGSFSTLEIQRTEQGDSAMYLCASSIPDKDRYYEQYFGPGTRLTVT.

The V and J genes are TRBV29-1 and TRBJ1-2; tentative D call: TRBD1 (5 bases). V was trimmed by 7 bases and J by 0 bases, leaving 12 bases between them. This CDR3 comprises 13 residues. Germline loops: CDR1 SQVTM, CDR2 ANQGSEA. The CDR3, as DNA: TGCAGCGCTCTCGGACAAGCTAACTATGGCTACACCTTC. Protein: CSALGQANYGYTF. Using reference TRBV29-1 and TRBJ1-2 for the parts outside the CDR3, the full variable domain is SAVISQKPSRDICQRGTSLTIQCQVDSQVTMMFWYRQQPGQSLTLIATANQGSEATYESGFVIDKFPISRPNLTFSTLTVSNMSPEDSSIYLCSALGQANYGYTFGSGTRLTVV.

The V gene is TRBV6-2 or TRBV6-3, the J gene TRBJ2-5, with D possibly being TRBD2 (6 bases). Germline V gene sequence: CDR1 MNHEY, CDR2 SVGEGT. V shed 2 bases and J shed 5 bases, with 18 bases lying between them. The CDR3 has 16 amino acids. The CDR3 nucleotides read TGTGCCAGCAGTTACAGCCAGGGTGGAGGGATCGAGACCCAGTACTTC. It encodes CASSYSQGGGIETQYF.

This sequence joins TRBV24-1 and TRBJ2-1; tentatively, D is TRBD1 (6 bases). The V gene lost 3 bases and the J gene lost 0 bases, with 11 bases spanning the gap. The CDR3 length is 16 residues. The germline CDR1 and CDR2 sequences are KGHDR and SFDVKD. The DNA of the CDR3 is TGTGCCACCAGTGATCGCACAGGGAGCTCCTACAATGAGCAGTTCTTC. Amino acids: CATSDRTGSSYNEQFF.

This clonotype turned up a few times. DNA of the CDR3: TGTGCCAGCAGCCAAGGGGCGGGACTAGCGGGAAATGAGCAGTTCTTC. Amino acids: CASSQGAGLAGNEQFF. V and J are TRBV3-1 and TRBJ2-1; 13 bases fit TRBD2. The CDR3 is 16 amino acids. V lost 1 base and J lost 7; bases outside the gene matches: 4. The germline V gene has CDR1 LGHDT and CDR2 YNNKEL (reference sequence).

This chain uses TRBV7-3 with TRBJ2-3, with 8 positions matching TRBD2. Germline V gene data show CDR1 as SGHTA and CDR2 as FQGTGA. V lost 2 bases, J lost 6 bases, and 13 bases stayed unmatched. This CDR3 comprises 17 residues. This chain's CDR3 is CASSLAGVAGRGDTQYF. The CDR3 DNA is TGTGCCAGCAGCTTAGCCGGGGTAGCGGGACGGGGGGATACGCAGTATTTT.

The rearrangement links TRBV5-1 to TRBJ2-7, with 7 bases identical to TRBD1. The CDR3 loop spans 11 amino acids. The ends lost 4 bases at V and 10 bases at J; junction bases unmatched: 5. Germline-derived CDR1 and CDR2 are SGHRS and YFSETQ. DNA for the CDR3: TGCGCCAGCAGCCGGGGACAGAGACAGTACTTC. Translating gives CASSRGQRQYF.

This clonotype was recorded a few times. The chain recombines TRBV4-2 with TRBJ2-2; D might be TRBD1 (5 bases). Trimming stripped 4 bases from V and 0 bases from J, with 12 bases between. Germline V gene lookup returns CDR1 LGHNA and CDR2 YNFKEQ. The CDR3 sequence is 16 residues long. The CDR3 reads CASSRHRIPNTGELFF. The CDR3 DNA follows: TGTGCCAGCAGCCGTCACAGGATTCCGAACACCGGGGAGCTGTTTTTT.

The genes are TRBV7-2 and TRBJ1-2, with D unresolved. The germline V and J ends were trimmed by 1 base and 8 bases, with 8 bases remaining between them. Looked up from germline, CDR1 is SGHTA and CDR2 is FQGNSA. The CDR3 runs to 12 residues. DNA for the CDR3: TGTGCCAGCAGCTTAGGGGTTTCAGGCTACACCTTC. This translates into CASSLGVSGYTF.

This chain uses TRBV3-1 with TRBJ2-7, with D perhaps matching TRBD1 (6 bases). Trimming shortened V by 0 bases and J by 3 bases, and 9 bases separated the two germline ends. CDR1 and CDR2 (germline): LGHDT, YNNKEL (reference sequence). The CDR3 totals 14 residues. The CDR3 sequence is CASSQDRGVYEQYF. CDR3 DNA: TGTGCCAGCAGCCAAGACAGGGGAGTCTACGAGCAGTACTTC.

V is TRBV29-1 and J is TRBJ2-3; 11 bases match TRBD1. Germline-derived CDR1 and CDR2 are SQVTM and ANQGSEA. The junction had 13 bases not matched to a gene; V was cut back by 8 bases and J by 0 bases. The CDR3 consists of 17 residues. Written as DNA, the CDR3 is TGCAGCCAGCTGGGGACAGGGGGGGATTCTAGCACAGATACGCAGTATTTT. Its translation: CSQLGTGGDSSTDTQYF.

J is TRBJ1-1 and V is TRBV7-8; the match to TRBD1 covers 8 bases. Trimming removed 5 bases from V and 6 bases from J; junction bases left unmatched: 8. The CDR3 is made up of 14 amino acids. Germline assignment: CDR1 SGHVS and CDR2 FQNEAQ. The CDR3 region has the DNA TGTGCCAGCAGCACCCAGACAGGGGTAGCTGAAGCTTTCTTT. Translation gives CASSTQTGVAEAFF.

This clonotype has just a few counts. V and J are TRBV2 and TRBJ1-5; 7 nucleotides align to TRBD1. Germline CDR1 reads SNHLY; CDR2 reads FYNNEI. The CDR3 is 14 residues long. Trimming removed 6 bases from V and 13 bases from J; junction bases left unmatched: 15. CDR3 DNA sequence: TGTGCCAGCAGCCCACGGACAGGCGAAAACTTACAGCATTTT. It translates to CASSPRTGENLQHF.

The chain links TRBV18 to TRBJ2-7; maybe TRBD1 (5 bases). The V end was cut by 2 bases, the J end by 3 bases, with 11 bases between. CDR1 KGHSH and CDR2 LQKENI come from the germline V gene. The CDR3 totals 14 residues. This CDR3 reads CASSPSYQGYEQYF. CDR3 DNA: TGTGCCAGCTCACCATCTTATCAGGGCTACGAGCAGTACTTC.

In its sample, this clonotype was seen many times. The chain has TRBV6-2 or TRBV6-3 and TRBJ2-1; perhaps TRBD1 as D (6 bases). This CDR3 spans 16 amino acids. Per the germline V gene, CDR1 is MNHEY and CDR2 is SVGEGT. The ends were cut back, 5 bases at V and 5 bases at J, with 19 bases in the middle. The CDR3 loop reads CASSPHTGSRDNEQFF. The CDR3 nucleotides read TGTGCCAGCAGTCCGCATACAGGGTCGCGGGACAATGAGCAGTTCTTC.

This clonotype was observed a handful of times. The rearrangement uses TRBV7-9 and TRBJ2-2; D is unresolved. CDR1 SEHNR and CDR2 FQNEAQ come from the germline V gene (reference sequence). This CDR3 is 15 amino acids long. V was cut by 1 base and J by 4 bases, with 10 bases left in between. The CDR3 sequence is CASSLGIGITGELFF. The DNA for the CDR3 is TGTGCCAGCAGCTTAGGAATTGGGATCACCGGGGAGCTGTTTTTT.

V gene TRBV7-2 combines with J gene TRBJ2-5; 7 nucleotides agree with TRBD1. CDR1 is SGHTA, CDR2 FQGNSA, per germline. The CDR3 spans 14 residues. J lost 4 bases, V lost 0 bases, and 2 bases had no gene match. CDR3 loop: CASSLAGGAETQYF. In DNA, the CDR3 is TGTGCCAGCAGCTTAGCAGGGGGCGCAGAGACCCAGTACTTC.

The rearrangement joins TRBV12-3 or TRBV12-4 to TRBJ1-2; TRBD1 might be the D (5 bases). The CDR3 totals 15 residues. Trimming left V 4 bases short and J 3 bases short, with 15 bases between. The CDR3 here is CASSSLGVGDYGYTF. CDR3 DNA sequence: TGTGCCAGCAGTTCCCTGGGGGTAGGGGACTATGGCTACACCTTC.

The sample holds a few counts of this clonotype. This CDR3 reads CIIPSTGDGYTF. CDR3 DNA sequence: TGCATTATTCCGTCCACAGGGGACGGCTACACCTTC. The J gene is TRBJ1-2, the V gene TRBV29-1, with 7 bases fitting TRBD1. The CDR3 is 12 amino acids. Germline CDR1 is SQVTM and CDR2 is ANQGSEA.

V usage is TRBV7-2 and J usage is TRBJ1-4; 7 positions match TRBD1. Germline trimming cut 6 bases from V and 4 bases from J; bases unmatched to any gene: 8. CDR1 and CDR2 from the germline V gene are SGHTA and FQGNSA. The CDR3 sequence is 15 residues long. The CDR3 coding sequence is TGTGCCAGCAGGGGATTAGGGGGCCTTAATGAAAAACTGTTTTTT. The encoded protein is CASRGLGGLNEKLFF.

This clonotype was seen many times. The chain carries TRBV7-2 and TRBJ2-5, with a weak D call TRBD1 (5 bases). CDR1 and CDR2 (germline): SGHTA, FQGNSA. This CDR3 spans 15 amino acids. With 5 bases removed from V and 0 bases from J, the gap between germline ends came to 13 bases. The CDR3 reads CASSPRAPYQETQYF. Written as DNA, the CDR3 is TGTGCCAGCAGCCCCAGGGCCCCATACCAAGAGACCCAGTACTTC.